These 9 T cell receptor beta chains were sequenced from one sample in a study of cytomegalovirus exposure and HLA in healthy donors. Both 60 Vbeta primers and 13 Jbeta primers went into the PCR. Here immunoSEQ multiplex PCR was the method, and the copy in TCRdb shows in-frame clones only, minus some. The sample has some 120,000 clones, 80% seen once. Input material: PBMCs. Receptors originate from a human donor in good health.

The chain carries TRBV18 and TRBJ1-1; the D is unclear. Germline V gives CDR1 KGHSH, CDR2 LQKENI. Trimming removed 3 bases from V and 4 bases from J, with 6 bases in between. This CDR3 has 12 residues. This CDR3 is CASSPVGTEAFF. The CDR3 coding sequence is TGTGCCAGCTCACCGGTCGGCACTGAAGCTTTCTTT. Full variable domain (rest looked up from reference TRBV18 and TRBJ1-1): NAGVMQNPRHLVRRRGQEARLRCSPMKGHSHVYWYRQLPEEGLKFMVYLQKENIIDESGMPKERFSAEFPKEGPSILRIQQVVRGDSAAYFCASSPVGTEAFFGQGTRLTVV.

DNA for the CDR3: TGTGCCAGCAGAGGGGTGACAGGGGGAAACACCATATATTTT. Translated, it gives CASRGVTGGNTIYF. This chain uses TRBV2 with TRBJ1-3; the match to TRBD1 covers 7 bases. Trimming took 6 bases from V and 4 from J; bases not matched to a gene: 6. Germline V gene data show CDR1 as SNHLY and CDR2 as FYNNEI. CDR3 length: 14 amino acids.

The gene calls are TRBV15 and TRBJ1-1; D is undetermined. Germline assignment: CDR1 LNHNV and CDR2 YYDKDF (reference sequence). V lost 0 bases and J lost 0, with 8 bases in between. The CDR3 is made up of 15 amino acids. CDR3 sequence (DNA): TGTGCCACCAGCAGAGATCGCGGCTTGAACACTGAAGCTTTCTTT. Translated, it gives CATSRDRGLNTEAFF. The full variable domain, with the rest looked up from reference TRBV15 and TRBJ1-1, is DAMVIQNPRYQVTQFGKPVTLSCSQTLNHNVMYWYQQKSSQAPKLLFHYYDKDFNNEADTPDNFQSRRPNTSFCFLDIRSPGLGDTAMYLCATSRDRGLNTEAFFGQGTRLTVV.

The V call is TRBV7-9, the J call TRBJ2-3; D might be TRBD2 (6 bases). Trimming took off 5 bases at V and 2 bases at J, with 23 bases between the two ends. This CDR3 is built from 18 residues. Germline CDR1 SEHNR, CDR2 FQNEAQ (reference sequence). CDR3 DNA: TGTGCCAGCAGCCCCCTGGAGGGAACGTCGCCACTCACAGATACGCAGTATTTT. It specifies CASSPLEGTSPLTDTQYF.

The genes are TRBV27 and TRBJ2-5, with TRBD2 matching over 13 bases. Germline V gene sequence: CDR1 MNHEY, CDR2 SMNVEV (reference sequence). CDR3 size: 16 residues. The V segment lost 8 bases and the J segment 5 bases; nucleotides outside the gene matches: 11. In DNA, the CDR3 is TGTGCCAGCCGACCTAGGGGACTAGCGGGGCGGGAGACCCAGTACTTC. This translates into CASRPRGLAGRETQYF.

V and J are TRBV28 and TRBJ2-5, with 7 positions matching TRBD1. The CDR3 loop spans 15 amino acids. V lost 3 bases and J lost 3; bases outside the gene matches: 7. The germline V gene has CDR1 MDHEN and CDR2 SYDVKM. CDR3 nucleotides: TGTGCCAGCAGTTTCTCAAGTGGGACAGAAGAGACCCAGTACTTC. Translation: CASSFSSGTEETQYF.

The J gene is TRBJ1-1, the V gene TRBV9, with D unresolved. The CDR3 is made up of 15 amino acids. Trimming stripped 5 bases from V and 4 bases from J, with 18 bases between. Germline assignment: CDR1 SGDLS and CDR2 YYNGEE. CDR3 residues: CASRPLSGVATEAFF. As DNA, the CDR3 is TGTGCCAGCAGGCCCCTCAGCGGGGTAGCCACTGAAGCTTTCTTT. Using reference TRBV9 and TRBJ1-1 for the parts outside the CDR3, the full variable domain is DSGVTQTPKHLITATGQRVTLRCSPRSGDLSVYWYQQSLDQGLQFLIQYYNGEERAKGNILERFSAQQFPDLHSELNLSSLELGDSALYFCASRPLSGVATEAFFGQGTRLTVV.

This clone appeared once. The rearrangement uses TRBV19 and TRBJ1-4; TRBD1 is a possible D gene (6 bases). There are 14 residues in the CDR3. In germline, CDR1 is LNHDA, CDR2 SQIVND (reference sequence). The germline V and J ends were trimmed by 5 bases and 6 bases, with 13 bases remaining between them. The CDR3 reads CASSRGAGDEKLFF. CDR3 sequence (DNA): TGTGCCAGTAGTCGGGGGGCAGGGGATGAAAAACTGTTTTTT.

The chain links TRBV27 to TRBJ2-3; the match to TRBD2 covers 13 bases. The CDR3 loop spans 19 amino acids. CDR1 and CDR2 from the germline V gene are MNHEY and SMNVEV (reference sequence). After removal of 8 bases from V and 2 bases from J, the junction contained 16 bases not matched to a gene. Here the CDR3 reads CASGFPFGTSGIFTDTQYF. The CDR3 DNA is TGTGCCAGCGGGTTCCCGTTTGGGACTAGCGGGATCTTCACAGATACGCAGTATTTT.